The T cell receptor (beta chain) described here comes from a study of T cells in Graves' hyperthyroidism and ophthalmopathy. The cohort's ophthalmopathy patients, a group with duration under 3 months, had a Clinical Activity Score of at least 3 and a NOSPECS grade of at least 4. Patients with uncontrolled infections, other autoimmune diseases, pregnancy or lactation were excluded. The source material, RNA transcripts, was used to amplify TCR beta CDR3 regions. Primed by the HTBI set, a first-round RT-PCR was run on the TCR CDR3. A single record per CDR3 protein comes from TCRdb applying MiXCR to the multiplex PCR reads. The sample lists approximately 600,000 distinct CDR3 sequences; 20% to 25% were seen once. The CDR3 length is 17 residues. Losses at the gene ends were 5 bases for V and 5 bases for J; bases not matched to a gene: 12. Germline V CDR1 and CDR2: DFQATT, SNEGSKA (reference sequence).

The chain couples TRBV20-1 to TRBJ2-7; 16 positions match TRBD2. The specimen sequenced was blood. This receptor was taken from a man aged 25-45 years with Graves' ophthalmopathy. Here the CDR3 DNA reads TGCAGTGCTCGCAGTCCCGGGACTAGCGGGAGGGCGGACGAGCAGTACTTC. The encoded protein is CSARSPGTSGRADEQYF.